This TCR beta chain was profiled in a study of blood T cell repertoires in COVID-19. Study-wide background: The United States, Italy and Spain were the sources of the acute and convalescent COVID-19 samples. PBMCs, B-cell-depleted T cells, or T cells provided the cDNA or gDNA that made up the material.

The germline gives CDR1 SGHDT, CDR2 YYEEEE. CDR3 length: 13 amino acids. Trimming removed 5 bases from V and 4 bases from J, with 10 bases in between. Original processing notes: Reference gene primer amplification gave estimated nucleated cell counts. The repertoire was sequenced with immunoSEQ multiplex PCR; TCRdb's copy has only in-frame clones and lacks some. D and trimming were read from the DNA, whereas the V and J calls and clone size are those reported in that table. The sample gives some 140,000 clones, roughly 90% of which show up once; about 2.1% is in the top ten. This chain links TRBV5-6 with TRBJ2-1, with a tentative D call TRBD2 (6 bases). This receptor was obtained from a man aged 65 to 85 with active COVID-19. The sequenced sample was peripheral blood. The CDR3 DNA follows: TGTGCCAGCAGTTCTGGACTATACAATGAGCAGTTCTTC. Residues: CASSSGLYNEQFF.